A selection of T cell receptor beta chains follows, all from one sample in a study of blood T cell repertoires in COVID-19. Assay used: immunoSEQ multiplex PCR; TCRdb lists only in-frame clones, some missing. Here the sample spans about 25,000 clones, 81% being singletons. The sequenced material came from peripheral blood. These receptors were obtained from a man between 50 and 59 years old with active or convalescent COVID-19. Both conserved end residues are part of each CDR3. The D gene is left open where the match is weak. Some rows mark clone size as missing; the rest say once, few, many or name a class of expanded clone.

D gene	V gene	clone size	J gene	CDR3 length	CDR3 protein	CDR3 DNA
TRBD1	TRBV6-6	once	TRBJ2-7	15	CASSGSRTGSTEQYF	TGTGCCAGCAGTGGATCCCGGACAGGTAGTACGGAGCAGTACTTC
NA	TRBV5-1	NA	TRBJ1-1	14	CASSLAVGSGEAFF	TGCGCCAGCAGCTTGGCGGTGGGTAGCGGTGAAGCTTTCTTT
TRBD1	TRBV19	NA	TRBJ1-4	16	CASSSQGAVLGEKLFF	TGTGCCAGTAGTAGCCAGGGGGCTGTATTGGGTGAAAAACTGTTTTTT
TRBD1	TRBV10-3	once	TRBJ1-4	16	CAISGGTGGAREKLFF	TGTGCCATCAGTGGAGGGACAGGGGGCGCCCGTGAAAAACTGTTTTTT
TRBD2	TRBV6-1	NA	TRBJ2-2	15	CASSELAGGTGELFF	TGTGCCAGCAGTGAACTAGCGGGGGGGACCGGGGAGCTGTTTTTT
NA	TRBV19	NA	TRBJ1-5	14	CASSILPGNQPQHF	TGTGCCAGTAGTATTTTGCCAGGGAACCAGCCCCAGCATTTT
TRBD1	TRBV27	once	TRBJ1-5	20	CASSSPRSQGVGGMGGPQHF	TGTGCCAGCAGTTCGCCCCGCTCACAGGGGGTAGGGGGTATGGGTGGGCCCCAGCATTTT
TRBD1	TRBV7-6	once	TRBJ1-5	15	CASSQGTGFNQPQHF	TGTGCCAGCAGCCAAGGGACAGGGTTTAATCAGCCCCAGCATTTT
NA	TRBV11-3	NA	TRBJ1-4	13	CASSPRLGEKLFF	TGTGCCAGCAGCCCACGACTGGGTGAAAAACTGTTTTTT
TRBD1	TRBV10-3	few	TRBJ1-6	14	CATKGQAYNSPLHF	TGTGCCACCAAGGGACAGGCCTATAATTCACCCCTCCACTTT
NA	TRBV10-2	NA	TRBJ1-3	13	CASSDSSGNTIYF	TGCGCCAGCAGTGATAGCTCTGGAAACACCATATATTTT
TRBD2	TRBV19	few	TRBJ2-2	16	CASKSGGAVNTGELFF	TGTGCCAGTAAGAGCGGGGGGGCGGTAAACACCGGGGAGCTGTTTTTT
NA	TRBV28	NA	TRBJ1-2	15	CASSPHPPDSYGYTF	TGTGCCAGCAGTCCCCACCCCCCCGACAGCTATGGCTACACCTTC
NA	TRBV19	NA	TRBJ1-5	11	CASGVNQPQHF	TGTGCCAGCGGGGTAAATCAGCCCCAGCATTTT
TRBD2	TRBV6-1	NA	TRBJ2-3	16	CASSGLTSGFTDTQYF	TGTGCCAGCAGTGGACTGACTAGCGGCTTCACAGATACGCAGTATTTT
NA	TRBV6-5	NA	TRBJ1-6	12	CASWQIDSPLHF	TGTGCCAGCTGGCAGATCGATTCACCCCTCCACTTT
TRBD1	TRBV3-1/TRBV3-2	NA	TRBJ1-2	16	CASSLGTGGGNYGYTF	TGTGCCAGCAGCCTAGGGACAGGGGGCGGCAACTATGGCTACACCTTC
NA	TRBV12-3/TRBV12-4	NA	TRBJ1-5	12	CASSSEHQPQHF	TGTGCCAGCAGTTCGGAGCATCAGCCCCAGCATTTT
TRBD2	TRBV19	NA	TRBJ2-1	16	CASRGTTDPRDNEQFF	TGTGCCAGTAGGGGGACTACAGACCCCCGGGACAATGAGCAGTTCTTC
NA	TRBV5-8	NA	TRBJ1-4	14	CASSLARGGEKLFF	TGTGCCAGCAGCTTGGCCAGGGGCGGTGAAAAACTGTTTTTT